One sample yielded the 11 T cell receptor beta chains listed below, sequenced in a study of blood T cell repertoires in COVID-19. Sequencing used immunoSEQ multiplex PCR; TCRdb keeps in-frame clones, though not all of them. The data show 100,000 or so clones, just under 85% seen once. Sequencing used peripheral blood. The receptors here all came from a man aged 50 or older with active or convalescent COVID-19.

The chain joins TRBV3-1 (or the pseudogene TRBV3-2) to TRBJ1-2, with 9 nucleotides matching TRBD1. CDR3 size: 16 residues. Germline assignment: CDR1 LGHDT and CDR2 YNNKEL (reference sequence). The J segment lost 4 bases and the V segment lost 0 bases, leaving 6 bases of the junction unmatched. The CDR3 DNA is TGTGCCAGCAGCCAAGAGGGACAGGGATATGTCTATGGCTACACCTTC. It encodes CASSQEGQGYVYGYTF.

This chain joins TRBV29-1 and TRBJ2-1; tentative D call: TRBD1 (5 bases). V was cut by 6 bases and J by 4 bases, with 16 bases left in between. Germline assignment: CDR1 SQVTM and CDR2 ANQGSEA. The CDR3 loop spans 14 amino acids. Written as DNA, the CDR3 is TGCAGCGTCCCAGGGCGTTCGACATACAATGAGCAGTTCTTC. It codes for CSVPGRSTYNEQFF.

This chain links TRBV5-8 with TRBJ1-1, with D possibly TRBD1 on 6 matching bases. There are 14 residues in the CDR3. Trimming left V 4 bases short and J 3 bases short, with 13 bases between. Per the germline V gene, CDR1 is SGHTS and CDR2 is YDEGEE. CDR3 in DNA: TGTGCCAGCAGCCACAGGGTTGGAGACACTGAAGCTTTCTTT. This translates into CASSHRVGDTEAFF.

V gene TRBV5-1 combines with J gene TRBJ2-7, with 11 positions matching TRBD1. This CDR3 has 16 amino acids. CDR1 and CDR2 from the germline V gene are SGHRS and YFSETQ. After removal of 0 bases from V and 5 bases from J, the junction contained 7 bases not matched to a gene. CDR3 protein: CASSLAPGQGANEQYF. CDR3 coding DNA: TGCGCCAGCAGCTTGGCCCCCGGACAGGGGGCGAACGAGCAGTACTTC.

The chain carries TRBV2 and TRBJ1-1; no clear D gene. The CDR3 extends over 11 amino acids. The V end was cut by 4 bases, the J end by 11 bases, with 11 bases between. Looked up from germline, CDR1 is SNHLY and CDR2 is FYNNEI. The CDR3 protein is CASSVAPAAFF. CDR3 DNA sequence: TGTGCCAGCAGTGTGGCCCCAGCGGCTTTCTTT.

As DNA, the CDR3 is TGTGCCAGCCTTCCCAGGGGCCCTCGAGAAAAACTGTTTTTT. It codes for CASLPRGPREKLFF. The chain couples TRBV2 to TRBJ1-4, with D tentatively TRBD1 (6 bases). The CDR3 runs to 14 residues. Trimming took 8 bases from V and 8 from J, leaving 18 bases between them. The V gene's germline CDR1 is SNHLY and CDR2 FYNNEI.

The chain employs TRBV5-1 and TRBJ2-5; weak D call: TRBD1 (9 bases). V was cut by 3 bases and J by 5 bases, with 23 bases left in between. The germline CDR1 and CDR2 sequences are SGHRS and YFSETQ. CDR3 length: 17 amino acids. CDR3 protein: CASSSNVLSGTGETQYF. CDR3 in DNA: TGCGCCAGCAGCTCCAATGTTCTTAGCGGGACAGGGGAGACCCAGTACTTC.

The rearrangement uses TRBV7-2 and TRBJ2-1, with 8 bases that match TRBD2. This CDR3 has 15 residues. Germline CDR1 SGHTA, CDR2 FQGNSA. Trimming took 1 base from V and 3 from J; bases not matched to a gene: 2. Here the CDR3 reads CASSLGGTSYNEQFF. The CDR3, as DNA: TGTGCCAGCAGCTTAGGTGGGACTAGCTACAATGAGCAGTTCTTC.

The chain combines TRBV5-8 with TRBJ2-3, with 9 bases fitting TRBD2. Unmatched junction bases numbered 12, after V lost 4 bases and J lost 3 bases. CDR1 SGHTS and CDR2 YDEGEE come from the germline V gene. There are 17 residues in the CDR3. CDR3 residues: CASSPIGTSQRTDTQYF. DNA of the CDR3: TGTGCCAGCAGCCCGATTGGGACTAGCCAGAGGACAGATACGCAGTATTTT.

Only one count was recorded for this clone. The rearrangement joins TRBV29-1 to TRBJ2-7; a weak D match, TRBD2 (5 bases). CDR1 and CDR2 (germline): SQVTM, ANQGSEA. This CDR3 comprises 14 residues. Trimming took off 6 bases at V and 1 base at J, with 16 bases between the two ends. CDR3 protein: CSVRTGSGSYEQYF. For the CDR3, the DNA is TGCAGCGTACGGACGGGTTCGGGGTCCTACGAGCAGTACTTC.

This clone was detected only once. The J gene is TRBJ2-7, the V gene TRBV5-6; 7 nucleotides line up with TRBD1. CDR1 and CDR2 from the germline V gene are SGHDT and YYEEEE. V shed 6 bases, J shed 2 bases, and the junction held 8 bases outside the gene matches. The CDR3 totals 14 residues. The CDR3 loop is CASMLQGQTYEQYF. The CDR3, as DNA: TGTGCCAGCATGCTACAGGGACAGACCTACGAGCAGTACTTC. The full variable domain, its missing parts supplied by reference TRBV5-6 and TRBJ2-7, is DAGVTQSPTHLIKTRGQQVTLRCSPKSGHDTVSWYQQALGQGPQFIFQYYEEEERQRGNFPDRFSGHQFPNYSSELNVNALLLGDSALYLCASMLQGQTYEQYFGPGTRLTVT.